Given below is one T cell receptor beta chain in context. Original data processing: For nucleated cells, counts were estimated from reference gene primer amplification. Repertoires were generated with immunoSEQ multiplex PCR, while TCRdb's copy carries only in-frame clones and drops some. The DNA was the basis for D and trimming; V, J and clone size are from that table. The data contain about 300,000 clones, 80% to 90% of them singletons. These data belong to a study of blood T cell repertoires in COVID-19. Across the whole study: T cells, B-cell-depleted T cells, or PBMCs supplied cDNA or gDNA.

The CDR3 consists of 16 residues. The V end was cut by 4 bases, the J end by 0 bases, with 13 bases between. CDR1 and CDR2 from the germline V gene are LGHDT and YNNKEL (reference sequence). The sample comprised peripheral blood. This receptor was taken from a man aged 40-55 years with acute or convalescent COVID-19. This chain links TRBV3-1 (or the pseudogene TRBV3-2) with TRBJ2-1; D is uncertain. CDR3 DNA sequence: TGTGCCAGCAGCCCCGCGGCTACCTACTCCTACAATGAGCAGTTCTTC. Translating gives CASSPAATYSYNEQFF.